This T cell receptor (beta chain) was documented in a study of shared clonotypes between healthy human individuals. Study at large: Each donor's CD8 memory used one plate, CD8 naive two, each CD4 subset three. Study-wide results and caveats: Generation of non-shared clonotypes was less probable than generation of clonotypes shared by all four donors.

In germline, CDR1 is SGHTA, CDR2 FQGNSA. V was cut by 5 bases and J by 3 bases, with 13 bases left in between. This CDR3 spans 14 amino acids. Memory CD4+ cells were the fraction left after CD45RA+ naive selection. The table lists this clone with a few counts. Its antigen is currently unknown. Replicate PCRs run on sorted subsets employed approximately 0.2 ug DNA, about 27,000 T cell genomes. Only in-frame clones appear in the TCRdb table, and some are missing; sequencing was by immunoSEQ multiplex PCR. The data show 2,500,000 or so clones, over 85% seen once. The specimen was naive CD4+ T cells from PBMCs. Indicated subset: CD45RA+ positively selected. This chain links TRBV7-2 with TRBJ2-5; a possible D gene is TRBD2 (6 bases). The sequence derives from a man younger than 35 in good health. Some clones in this sample may be carry-over from other donors' samples. The CDR3 nucleotides read TGTGCCAGCAGCCTCCTGACTAGGGAAGAGACCCAGTACTTC. It codes for CASSLLTREETQYF.